The clone carrying this T cell receptor beta chain was found once. The antigen remains unidentified. Data came from immunoSEQ multiplex PCR; TCRdb stores just in-frame clones and leaves some out. The sample shows roughly 48,000 clones, around 83% of them seen only once. The source of the sample is a study of early stage breast cancer tumors. The overall study: Most invasive tumors, about 80% of the 16, were ER+/PR+/HER2-. Samples were sequenced at about 10-fold average coverage.

Trimming cost V 5 bases and J 0 bases, with 24 bases left between them. Germline assignment: CDR1 SGHTA and CDR2 FQGNSA. CDR3 length: 19 residues. Points from the study as a whole: Most shared enriched TCRB sequences were commonly generated ones.

This clonotype was sampled from a person aged 45 to 60 with breast cancer. This chain uses TRBV7-2 with TRBJ2-3; D unresolved. Sequencing was performed on blood. CDR3 in DNA: TGTGCCAGCAGCACTCCACCCTTTTTGGCAGACACTAGCACAGATACGCAGTATTTT. Residues: CASSTPPFLADTSTDTQYF.